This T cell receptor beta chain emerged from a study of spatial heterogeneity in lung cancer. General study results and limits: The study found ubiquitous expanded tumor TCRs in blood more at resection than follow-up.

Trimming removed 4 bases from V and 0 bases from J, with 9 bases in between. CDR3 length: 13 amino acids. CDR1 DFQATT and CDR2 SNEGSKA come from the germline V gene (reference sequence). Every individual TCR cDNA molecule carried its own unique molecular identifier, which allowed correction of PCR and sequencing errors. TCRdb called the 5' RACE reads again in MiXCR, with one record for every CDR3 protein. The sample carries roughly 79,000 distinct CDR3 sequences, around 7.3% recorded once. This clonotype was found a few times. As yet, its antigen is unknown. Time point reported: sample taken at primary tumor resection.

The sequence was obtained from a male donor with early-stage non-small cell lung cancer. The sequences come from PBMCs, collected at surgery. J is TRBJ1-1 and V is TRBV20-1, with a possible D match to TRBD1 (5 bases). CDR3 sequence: CSATGGMNTEAFF. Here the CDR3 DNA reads TGCAGTGCTACGGGGGGAATGAACACTGAAGCTTTCTTT.